The 9 T cell receptor beta chains reported below all come from one sample, sequenced in a study of T cell responses to AZD1222 COVID-19 vaccine. Measured with immunoSEQ multiplex PCR; TCRdb has only the in-frame clones, and not every one. Of 150,000 to 200,000 clones listed, about 90% were seen once; the top ten hold 2.5% to 3%. The material sequenced was peripheral blood, taken on day 0 of MenACWY control vaccination. The source of these receptors is an adult in good health.

CDR3 residues: CSASKQASLYEQYF. In DNA, the CDR3 is TGCAGTGCTAGTAAGCAGGCCAGCCTCTACGAGCAGTACTTC. The rearrangement links TRBV20-1 to TRBJ2-7; no clear D gene. From germline, CDR1 is DFQATT and CDR2 SNEGSKA (reference sequence). V was cut by 3 bases and J by 3 bases, with 15 bases left in between. This CDR3 contains 14 residues.

The chain couples TRBV7-9 to TRBJ2-7, with D perhaps TRBD1 (5 bases). Per germline, CDR1 SEHNR and CDR2 FQNEAQ (reference sequence). The V end was cut by 5 bases, the J end by 5 bases, with 16 bases between. The CDR3 is 14 amino acids. The CDR3 is CASSRSGLIHEQYF. The CDR3 nucleotides are TGTGCCAGCAGCCGATCAGGGTTGATCCACGAGCAGTACTTC.

V is TRBV9 and J is TRBJ1-3, with a weak D call TRBD1 (5 bases). Germline CDR1 SGDLS, CDR2 YYNGEE. The CDR3 is 15 amino acids. V lost 4 bases to trimming and J lost 4 bases, with 15 bases between them. The CDR3 DNA is TGTGCCAGCAGCCCTTCGGGGACGGAGGGAAACACCATATATTTT. It codes for CASSPSGTEGNTIYF. Drawing the rest from reference TRBV9 and TRBJ1-3, the complete variable domain is DSGVTQTPKHLITATGQRVTLRCSPRSGDLSVYWYQQSLDQGLQFLIQYYNGEERAKGNILERFSAQQFPDLHSELNLSSLELGDSALYFCASSPSGTEGNTIYFGEGSWLTVV.

The chain carries TRBV19 and TRBJ1-1; D remains unclear. Germline loops: CDR1 LNHDA, CDR2 SQIVND (reference sequence). V gave up 3 bases and J gave up 5 bases, with 10 bases separating them. The CDR3 length is 13 residues. The CDR3: CASSISSTTEAFF. In nucleotides, the CDR3 is TGTGCCAGTAGTATCTCTTCGACAACTGAAGCTTTCTTT.

The CDR3: CASRPTGRNYGYTF. The CDR3 bases are TGTGCCAGCCGACCGACAGGGCGTAACTATGGCTACACCTTC. The chain has TRBV6-5 and TRBJ1-2; 7 bases fit TRBD1. The CDR3 totals 14 residues. Trimming removed 8 bases from V and 1 base from J; junction bases left unmatched: 7. Germline V lookup: CDR1 MNHEY, CDR2 SVGAGI.

This clone came up once. At one boundary the junction diverges from the germline segment, which might be a read error. This sequence joins TRBV18 and TRBJ2-4; tentatively, D is TRBD1 (5 bases). Germline loops: CDR1 KGHSH, CDR2 LQKENI. This CDR3 comprises 16 residues. CDR3 region: CASSSPLRGRYSIQYF. CDR3 in DNA: TGTGCCAGCTCATCACCACTAAGGGGCAGATATAGCATTCAGTACTTC.

The chain links TRBV6-2 or TRBV6-3 to TRBJ2-3; possibly TRBD2 for D (6 bases). V was clipped by 4 bases and J by 1 base, with 9 bases between them. Germline loops: CDR1 MNHEY, CDR2 SVGEGT. CDR3 length: 14 residues. The CDR3 sequence is CASSSGEGTDTQYF. In DNA, the CDR3 is TGTGCCAGCAGTTCGGGGGAGGGCACAGATACGCAGTATTTT.

The rearrangement uses TRBV2 and TRBJ1-2; TRBD1 might be the D (5 bases). The CDR3 consists of 14 residues. Germline V gives CDR1 SNHLY, CDR2 FYNNEI. Trimming shortened V by 0 bases and J by 6 bases, and 11 bases separated the two germline ends. The CDR3 sequence: CASSEATGDDGYTF. In DNA, the CDR3 is TGTGCCAGCAGTGAAGCTACGGGGGATGATGGCTACACCTTC.

V gene TRBV25-1 combines with J gene TRBJ1-1; D call uncertain. Between the trimmed V and J ends, which lost 8 bases and 0 bases, there was a span of 10 bases. Germline CDR1 and CDR2: MGHDK and SYGVNS. The CDR3 is 13 residues long. CDR3 DNA: TGTGCCAGCTGCTCCAGCTTGAACACTGAAGCTTTCTTT. Residues: CASCSSLNTEAFF.